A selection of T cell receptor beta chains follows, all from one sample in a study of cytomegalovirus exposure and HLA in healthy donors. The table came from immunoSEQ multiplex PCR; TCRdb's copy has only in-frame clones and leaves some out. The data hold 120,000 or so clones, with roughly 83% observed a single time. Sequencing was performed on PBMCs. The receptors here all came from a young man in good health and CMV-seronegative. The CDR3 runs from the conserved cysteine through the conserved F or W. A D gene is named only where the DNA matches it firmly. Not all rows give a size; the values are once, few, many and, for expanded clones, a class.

cdr3_nt: TGTGCCAGCTCACTGAGGACAGGGGCAGAGACCCAGTACTTC
cdr3_aa: CASSLRTGAETQYF
j_call: TRBJ2-5
v_call: TRBV18
clone_size: once
d_call: TRBD1

cdr3_nt: TGTGCCAGCTCGACCAGGGGGGACGGGACCCAGTACTTC
cdr3_aa: CASSTRGDGTQYF
j_call: TRBJ2-5
v_call: TRBV28
clone_size: -
d_call: -

cdr3_nt: TGTGCCAGCAGAAAAGGAAGCGGGATCTCACACAATGAGCAGTTCTTC
cdr3_aa: CASRKGSGISHNEQFF
j_call: TRBJ2-1
v_call: TRBV28
clone_size: once
d_call: TRBD2

cdr3_nt: TGTGCCAGCAGTTTATCGCAGCAGGGTCCCTATGGCTACACCTTC
cdr3_aa: CASSLSQQGPYGYTF
j_call: TRBJ1-2
v_call: TRBV27
clone_size: -
d_call: -

cdr3_nt: TGTGCCAGCAGCCCCTCGCAAGCGGGATACACCGGGGAGCTGTTTTTT
cdr3_aa: CASSPSQAGYTGELFF
j_call: TRBJ2-2
v_call: TRBV7-6
clone_size: -
d_call: TRBD2

cdr3_nt: TGTGCCAGCAGCTCCGGCTCACAGGTTGCCCCCTACAATGAGCAGTTCTTC
cdr3_aa: CASSSGSQVAPYNEQFF
j_call: TRBJ2-1
v_call: TRBV7-8
clone_size: once
d_call: -

cdr3_nt: TGTGCCAGCTCCTCCGGTCGGACAGTGGAAGGCTACACCTTC
cdr3_aa: CASSSGRTVEGYTF
j_call: TRBJ1-2
v_call: TRBV18
clone_size: -
d_call: -

cdr3_nt: TGCGCCAGCAGCCAAGGGGTAGCGGGAATCACCGGGGAGCTGTTTTTT
cdr3_aa: CASSQGVAGITGELFF
j_call: TRBJ2-2
v_call: TRBV4-1
clone_size: -
d_call: TRBD2

cdr3_nt: TGCAGTGCGGGAGTGAACACTGAAGCTTTCTTT
cdr3_aa: CSAGVNTEAFF
j_call: TRBJ1-1
v_call: TRBV20-1
clone_size: -
d_call: -

cdr3_nt: TGTGCCAGCAGTGAACGGGGGAGGCTATCCTACAATGAGCAGTTCTTC
cdr3_aa: CASSERGRLSYNEQFF
j_call: TRBJ2-1
v_call: TRBV2
clone_size: -
d_call: -

cdr3_nt: TGTGCCAGCTCAACTAACCGGCAGTACCAAGAGACCCAGTACTTC
cdr3_aa: CASSTNRQYQETQYF
j_call: TRBJ2-5
v_call: TRBV18
clone_size: -
d_call: -

cdr3_nt: TGTGCCAGCAGGGGGCAGGACTATGGCTACACCTTC
cdr3_aa: CASRGQDYGYTF
j_call: TRBJ1-2
v_call: TRBV5-4
clone_size: -
d_call: -

cdr3_nt: TGTGCCAGCAGCTTATCTAGCGGGACATCCTACGAGCAGTACTTC
cdr3_aa: CASSLSSGTSYEQYF
j_call: TRBJ2-7
v_call: TRBV11-3
clone_size: -
d_call: TRBD2

cdr3_nt: TGTGCCAGCCGAAGTAGCGGACTGAACACCGGGGAGCTGTTTTTT
cdr3_aa: CASRSSGLNTGELFF
j_call: TRBJ2-2
v_call: TRBV2
clone_size: once
d_call: -

cdr3_nt: TGTGCCAGCAGTTTATCGAGGACAGTAATGAACACTGAAGCTTTCTTT
cdr3_aa: CASSLSRTVMNTEAFF
j_call: TRBJ1-1
v_call: TRBV27
clone_size: once
d_call: -

cdr3_nt: TGTGCCAGTAGTATAAAGGGAGGCAATGAGCAGTTCTTC
cdr3_aa: CASSIKGGNEQFF
j_call: TRBJ2-1
v_call: TRBV19
clone_size: -
d_call: -

cdr3_nt: TGTGCCAGCTCACCCAACGGCGGAATTAGCAATCAGCCCCAGCATTTT
cdr3_aa: CASSPNGGISNQPQHF
j_call: TRBJ1-5
v_call: TRBV18
clone_size: -
d_call: -

cdr3_nt: TGTGCCAGCATCAGAGGACAGGGACTGTATCAGCCCCAGCATTTT
cdr3_aa: CASIRGQGLYQPQHF
j_call: TRBJ1-5
v_call: TRBV28
clone_size: -
d_call: TRBD1

cdr3_nt: TGTGCCAGCAGTTTACTTGGCGGGGAGGAAAACATTCAGTACTTC
cdr3_aa: CASSLLGGEENIQYF
j_call: TRBJ2-4
v_call: TRBV28
clone_size: once
d_call: -

cdr3_nt: TGTGCCAGCAGTCAACAGGCTAACTATGGCTACACCTTC
cdr3_aa: CASSQQANYGYTF
j_call: TRBJ1-2
v_call: TRBV28
clone_size: -
d_call: -

cdr3_nt: TGTGCCAGCAGTGACTTCAGACTAGCGGGCCTGAAACGGAACTTC
cdr3_aa: CASSDFRLAGLKRNF
j_call: TRBJ2-5
v_call: TRBV6-4
clone_size: -
d_call: TRBD2

cdr3_nt: TGTGCCAGCAGCTTAAACGCGGGCGGAATAATATCTGGGGCCAACGTCCTGACTTTC
cdr3_aa: CASSLNAGGIISGANVLTF
j_call: TRBJ2-6
v_call: TRBV7-3
clone_size: -
d_call: -

cdr3_nt: TGTGCCAGCAGTCTAGGACTTAACAATGAGCAGTTCTTC
cdr3_aa: CASSLGLNNEQFF
j_call: TRBJ2-1
v_call: TRBV27
clone_size: few
d_call: -

cdr3_nt: TGTGCCAGCAGCGGCTCTGGGAGTATCCACGAGCAGTACTTC
cdr3_aa: CASSGSGSIHEQYF
j_call: TRBJ2-7
v_call: TRBV9
clone_size: -
d_call: -

cdr3_nt: TGTGCCAGCAGTGAGGGCCGGGGACTAGCGGGAGTAGGTGGCGGGGAGCTGTTTTTT
cdr3_aa: CASSEGRGLAGVGGGELFF
j_call: TRBJ2-2
v_call: TRBV6-1
clone_size: -
d_call: TRBD2

cdr3_nt: TGTGCCAGCTTCCCGGGACAGTTACTTTCACCCCTCCACTTT
cdr3_aa: CASFPGQLLSPLHF
j_call: TRBJ1-6
v_call: TRBV6-1
clone_size: -
d_call: TRBD1

cdr3_nt: TGTGCCAGCAGCTCCAAGAAGGGGTTAAGAGAGACCCAGTACTTC
cdr3_aa: CASSSKKGLRETQYF
j_call: TRBJ2-5
v_call: TRBV7-2
clone_size: -
d_call: -

cdr3_nt: TGTGCCAGCAGACAGGGTTCGGGAACTGAAGCTTTCTTT
cdr3_aa: CASRQGSGTEAFF
j_call: TRBJ1-1
v_call: TRBV6-6
clone_size: -
d_call: -

cdr3_nt: TGTGCCACCAGCAGACAGGACAGGGGAATCAACGAGCAGTACTTC
cdr3_aa: CATSRQDRGINEQYF
j_call: TRBJ2-7
v_call: TRBV15
clone_size: few
d_call: TRBD1

cdr3_nt: TGTGCCAGCAGTGTCACTAGCGGCTCCTACAATGAGCAGTTCTTC
cdr3_aa: CASSVTSGSYNEQFF
j_call: TRBJ2-1
v_call: TRBV6-6
clone_size: -
d_call: TRBD2

cdr3_nt: TGTGCCAGTAGCCCAACTAGCGGGAGTCGGGATACGCAGTATTTT
cdr3_aa: CASSPTSGSRDTQYF
j_call: TRBJ2-3
v_call: TRBV19
clone_size: once
d_call: TRBD2

cdr3_nt: TGTGCCATCAGCGGGGGTGGGGGACAGGGGTTGAACACTGAAGCTTTCTTT
cdr3_aa: CAISGGGGQGLNTEAFF
j_call: TRBJ1-1
v_call: TRBV10-3
clone_size: -
d_call: TRBD1

cdr3_nt: TGTGCCACCAGGGCAGGGCTGGGGCTATACGAGCAGTACTTC
cdr3_aa: CATRAGLGLYEQYF
j_call: TRBJ2-7
v_call: TRBV6-1
clone_size: once
d_call: -

cdr3_nt: TGTGCCAGCAGCTCTAGGGGGCTTCCACCCTACGAGCAGTACTTC
cdr3_aa: CASSSRGLPPYEQYF
j_call: TRBJ2-7
v_call: TRBV11-2
clone_size: -
d_call: TRBD1

cdr3_nt: TGTGCCAGTAACCAATTTGCGGGTAGAGGGAGCACCGGGGAGCTGTTTTTT
cdr3_aa: CASNQFAGRGSTGELFF
j_call: TRBJ2-2
v_call: TRBV19
clone_size: once
d_call: -

cdr3_nt: TGTGCCAGCAGCTCACGGGGACTAAACTACAATGAGCAGTTCTTC
cdr3_aa: CASSSRGLNYNEQFF
j_call: TRBJ2-1
v_call: TRBV9
clone_size: -
d_call: TRBD2

cdr3_nt: TGCGCCAGCAGCCAGATTCCCGGGGTGTACAATGAGCAGTTCTTC
cdr3_aa: CASSQIPGVYNEQFF
j_call: TRBJ2-1
v_call: TRBV4-3
clone_size: -
d_call: -